These 13 T cell receptor beta chains came from one sample sequenced in a study of shared T cell receptors in the human thymus. Assay: immunoSEQ multiplex PCR; the TCRdb copy retains only in-frame clones and omits some. The profile shows 500,000 to 750,000 clones, roughly 88% of them singletons. These same data were also listed under a study on human thymus T cells.

Sequencing was performed on thymocytes. Receptors were obtained from a boy in the first two years of life with a congenital heart defect.

This chain connects TRBV6-7 to TRBJ2-7; a weak D match, TRBD1 (5 bases). TRBV6-7 is reported as an ORF; its role is uncertain. Deletions cut 2 bases from V and 7 bases from J, with 24 bases between. CDR3 length equals 17 residues. CDR3 sequence: CASSYGVGAPVRREQYF. Written as DNA, the CDR3 is TGTGCCAGCAGTTACGGGGTAGGGGCGCCAGTTAGGCGGGAGCAGTACTTC.

The chain couples TRBV30 to TRBJ2-1, with D uncertain. CDR1 is GTSNPN and CDR2 is SVGIG in the germline V gene (reference sequence). V lost 3 bases to trimming and J lost 7 bases, with 22 bases between them. This CDR3 is 16 amino acids long. CDR3 bases: TGTGCCTGGAGCAACCAGCTAGTGAGAGATGAAAATGAGCAGTTCTTC. This sequence encodes CAWSNQLVRDENEQFF.

V is TRBV30 and J is TRBJ1-1; no reliable D call. Trimming took 0 bases from V and 4 from J, leaving 21 bases between them. Per the germline V gene, CDR1 is GTSNPN and CDR2 is SVGIG (reference sequence). There are 17 residues in the CDR3. Here the CDR3 reads CAWSVRISSGRGTEAFF. The DNA of the CDR3 is TGTGCCTGGAGTGTACGGATTTCGTCGGGGAGAGGCACTGAAGCTTTCTTT.

The V gene is TRBV7-9, the J gene TRBJ2-7; no reliable D call. This CDR3 comprises 14 residues. The V gene lost 0 bases and the J gene lost 2 bases, with 8 bases spanning the gap. Germline V CDR1 and CDR2: SEHNR, FQNEAQ (reference sequence). Here the CDR3 reads CASSLAGGAYEQYF. As DNA, the CDR3 is TGTGCCAGCAGCTTAGCAGGTGGAGCCTACGAGCAGTACTTC.

The chain has TRBV27 and TRBJ2-1; 12 nucleotides match TRBD2. Germline-derived CDR1 and CDR2 are MNHEY and SMNVEV (reference sequence). Losses at the gene ends were 6 bases for V and 7 bases for J; bases not matched to a gene: 7. The CDR3 has 15 residues. This chain's CDR3 is CASRPSGRAGNEQFF. CDR3 nucleotides: TGTGCCAGCAGACCTAGCGGGAGGGCCGGGAATGAGCAGTTCTTC.

This chain links TRBV4-3 with TRBJ1-2, with D possibly matching TRBD1 (6 bases). The CDR3 runs 16 residues. CDR1 is LGHNA, CDR2 YSLEER, per germline. Trimming cost V 3 bases and J 4 bases, with 18 bases left between them. CDR3 sequence reads: CASSQGPPQGRYGYTF. In nucleotides, the CDR3 is TGCGCCAGCAGCCAGGGCCCCCCACAGGGCCGCTATGGCTACACCTTC.

The chain is built from TRBV30 and TRBJ2-7; D call uncertain. The CDR3 length is 15 residues. V lost 0 bases and J 10 bases, leaving 22 bases between the germline ends. Germline loops: CDR1 GTSNPN, CDR2 SVGIG (reference sequence). DNA for the CDR3: TGTGCCTGGAGTGTACTGGAGCCTCCGGTCGCCACACAGTACTTC. Its translation is CAWSVLEPPVATQYF.

Details on this clone: Other DNA sequences in this sample translate to the same CDR3. The chain employs TRBV28 and TRBJ2-7, with 9 bases lining up with TRBD1. The CDR3 has 13 residues. V lost 6 bases, J lost 4 bases, and 4 bases stayed unmatched. Germline values: CDR1 MDHEN, CDR2 SYDVKM. Here the CDR3 DNA reads TGTGCCAGCAGCAGGGACAGGGTTTACGAGCAGTACTTC. It specifies CASSRDRVYEQYF.

V and J are TRBV14 and TRBJ2-3; the match to TRBD1 covers 8 bases. This CDR3 contains 15 residues. The J segment lost 6 bases and the V segment lost 0 bases, leaving 5 bases of the junction unmatched. Germline assignment: CDR1 SGHDN and CDR2 FVKESK. Here the CDR3 DNA reads TGTGCCAGCAGCCAAGATCAGGGGGCAGGGGATACGCAGTATTTT. Protein sequence: CASSQDQGAGDTQYF. The whole variable domain, filled in from reference TRBV14 and TRBJ2-3, reads EAGVTQFPSHSVIEKGQTVTLRCDPISGHDNLYWYRRVMGKEIKFLLHFVKESKQDESGMPNNRFLAERTGGTYSTLKVQPAELEDSGVYFCASSQDQGAGDTQYFGPGTRLTVL.

A few counts support this clone. V gene TRBV5-6 combines with J gene TRBJ1-2, with 7 bases lining up with TRBD1. V shed 0 bases and J 8 bases; nucleotides not matched to a gene: 7. CDR3 size: 14 residues. From germline, CDR1 is SGHDT and CDR2 YYEEEE. This CDR3 reads CASSLEEGAGGYTF. The CDR3 bases are TGTGCCAGCAGCTTGGAGGAGGGGGCAGGCGGCTACACCTTC. Looking up the rest from reference TRBV5-6 and TRBJ1-2 gives the full variable domain: DAGVTQSPTHLIKTRGQQVTLRCSPKSGHDTVSWYQQALGQGPQFIFQYYEEEERQRGNFPDRFSGHQFPNYSSELNVNALLLGDSALYLCASSLEEGAGGYTFGSGTRLTVV.

This clone was found a few times. The V gene is TRBV27, the J gene TRBJ1-2; 8 bases agree with TRBD1. The CDR3 runs 14 residues. V shed 7 bases and J 4 bases; nucleotides not matched to a gene: 8. Germline CDR1 reads MNHEY; CDR2 reads SMNVEV (reference sequence). For the CDR3, the DNA is TGTGCCAGCAAATCTACAGGGGGGACCTATGGCTACACCTTC. It encodes CASKSTGGTYGYTF.

The chain couples TRBV6-5 to TRBJ2-1, with unresolved D. The ends were cut back, 4 bases at V and 0 bases at J, with 10 bases in the middle. The CDR3 is made up of 15 amino acids. Germline V lookup: CDR1 MNHEY, CDR2 SVGAGI. The CDR3 here is CASSLYPPSYNEQFF. The CDR3 bases are TGTGCCAGCAGTTTGTATCCTCCCTCCTACAATGAGCAGTTCTTC.

The chain recombines TRBV11-3 with TRBJ2-2; 10 nucleotides match TRBD1. V trimming: 7 bases; J trimming: 0 bases; junction bases outside the gene matches: 11. CDR1 and CDR2 from the germline V gene are SGHNT and YENEEA. The CDR3 spans 18 residues. The DNA for the CDR3 is TGTGCCAGCACGAGACCGGGACAGGGGTACCCGAACACCGGGGAGCTGTTTTTT. It encodes CASTRPGQGYPNTGELFF.